The 31 T cell receptor beta chains reported below all come from one sample, sequenced in a study of blood T cell repertoires in COVID-19. Using immunoSEQ multiplex PCR, the repertoire was profiled, and TCRdb retains in-frame clones only, with some absent. The repertoire has almost 200,000 clones, approximately 80% of them found once; the top ten carry approximately 0.97%. What was sequenced was peripheral blood. All receptors come from a man between 60 and 75 years old with COVID-19, enrolled during active disease.

The CDR3 nucleotides read TGCGCCAGCAGCCTAAACCCGGGACAGGGTGATACGCAGTATTTT. It yields the protein CASSLNPGQGDTQYF. This sequence joins TRBV5-1 and TRBJ2-3, with 9 positions matching TRBD1. The CDR3 extends over 15 amino acids. V lost 4 bases to trimming and J lost 6 bases; unmatched junction nucleotides: 9. From germline, CDR1 is SGHRS and CDR2 YFSETQ.

The gene calls are TRBV5-5 and TRBJ1-5, with a possible D match to TRBD1 (5 bases). V was cut by 0 bases and J by 7 bases, with 8 bases left in between. Germline V gene lookup returns CDR1 SGHKS and CDR2 YYEKEE (reference sequence). The CDR3 sequence is 13 residues long. The CDR3 DNA follows: TGTGCCAGCAGCTTGGAGGGGTGGCAGCCCCAGCATTTT. As protein: CASSLEGWQPQHF. Based on the CDR3 plus reference TRBV5-5 and TRBJ1-5, the full variable domain is DAGVTQSPTHLIKTRGQQVTLRCSPISGHKSVSWYQQVLGQGPQFIFQYYEKEERGRGNFPDRFSARQFPNYSSELNVNALLLGDSALYLCASSLEGWQPQHFGDGTRLSIL.

The gene calls are TRBV4-1 and TRBJ1-5, with 7 nucleotides matching TRBD1. Per the germline V gene, CDR1 is MGHRA and CDR2 is YSYEKL. Trimming at V came to 1 base and at J to 4 bases, leaving 10 bases not matched to a gene. CDR3 length: 17 amino acids. CDR3 DNA sequence: TGCGCCAGCAGCCAAGTTGAGACAGGGTACGGGAATCAGCCCCAGCATTTT. Translating gives CASSQVETGYGNQPQHF.

In nucleotides, the CDR3 is TGTGCCAGCAGCAGGTTATCATCAAGGGGAAATGAGCAGTTCTTC. Translating gives CASSRLSSRGNEQFF. The genes are TRBV27 and TRBJ2-1; tentative D call: TRBD1 (5 bases). The CDR3 runs 15 residues. V was shortened by 6 bases and J by 7 bases, with 19 bases between the two germline ends. Germline V gene data show CDR1 as MNHEY and CDR2 as SMNVEV (reference sequence).

The rearrangement joins TRBV6-2 or TRBV6-3 to TRBJ1-5; D is uncertain. CDR3 length: 18 residues. Trimming removed 2 bases at V and 0 bases at J, with 17 bases between. The germline V gene has CDR1 MNHEY and CDR2 SVGEGT. Here the CDR3 reads CASSYQAQYGNSNQPQHF. The DNA of the CDR3 is TGTGCCAGCAGTTACCAGGCACAGTATGGTAATAGCAATCAGCCCCAGCATTTT.

V and J are TRBV5-5 and TRBJ2-7, with D hard to call. The CDR3 consists of 14 residues. V was shortened by 3 bases and J by 1 base, with 11 bases between the two germline ends. CDR1 is SGHKS, CDR2 YYEKEE, per germline (reference sequence). The CDR3 sequence is CASSSTGISYEQYF. The CDR3 region has the DNA TGTGCCAGCAGCTCTACCGGTATTTCCTACGAGCAGTACTTC.

This clone has a handful of counts. CDR3 DNA sequence: TGTGCCAGCAGTTTCGAGGCTGGAAACACCATATATTTT. As protein: CASSFEAGNTIYF. The chain links TRBV28 to TRBJ1-3; D is uncertain. The CDR3 loop spans 13 amino acids. Germline-derived CDR1 and CDR2 are MDHEN and SYDVKM. Trimming pared 3 bases from V and 2 bases from J, leaving 5 bases between.

The V call is TRBV30, the J call TRBJ1-2; D is possibly TRBD1 (6 bases). With 1 base removed from V and 4 bases from J, the gap between germline ends came to 16 bases. This CDR3 region has 15 residues. Germline-derived CDR1 and CDR2 are GTSNPN and SVGIG (reference sequence). The CDR3 spells CAWSGPGGAIYGYTF. CDR3 in DNA: TGTGCCTGGAGTGGGCCCGGGGGGGCGATCTATGGCTACACCTTC.

This clone is a singleton in its sample. The CDR3 DNA reads as TGTGCCAGCAGTTCCGGGACGGCGGGGGGAAACACCATATATTTT. Protein product: CASSSGTAGGNTIYF. The chain uses TRBV28 and TRBJ1-3; possibly TRBD1 for D (5 bases). The germline V gene encodes CDR1 MDHEN and CDR2 SYDVKM. The CDR3 covers 15 residues. Trimming took 4 bases from V and 4 from J, leaving 14 bases between them.

The chain has TRBV15 and TRBJ2-2; 13 nucleotides line up with TRBD2. The ends lost 3 bases at V and 7 bases at J; junction bases unmatched: 8. The germline V gene has CDR1 LNHNV and CDR2 YYDKDF (reference sequence). The CDR3 consists of 17 residues. This chain's CDR3 is CATSRFGTSGTDGELFF. CDR3 nucleotides: TGTGCCACCAGCAGGTTCGGGACTAGCGGGACTGACGGGGAGCTGTTTTTT.

This chain connects TRBV5-1 to TRBJ2-1, with D perhaps TRBD2 (6 bases). CDR1 SGHRS and CDR2 YFSETQ come from the germline V gene. V lost 0 bases and J 5 bases, leaving 12 bases between the germline ends. This CDR3 region has 15 residues. Here the CDR3 DNA reads TGCGCCAGCAGCTTGGGGGAGGTCGTACACAATGAGCAGTTCTTC. Residues: CASSLGEVVHNEQFF.

A single count supports this clone. The V and J genes are TRBV20-1 and TRBJ1-5; maybe TRBD1 (5 bases). This CDR3 is 11 amino acids long. Germline loops: CDR1 DFQATT, CDR2 SNEGSKA (reference sequence). The CDR3 DNA sequence: TGCAAGACAGATAGCAATCAGCCCCAGCATTTT. Translated, it gives CKTDSNQPQHF.

CDR3 sequence: CASSAGLDDEQFF. DNA of the CDR3: TGCGCCAGCAGTGCGGGACTTGACGATGAGCAGTTCTTC. This rearrangement joins TRBV10-1 to TRBJ2-1, with D maybe TRBD2 (6 bases). Germline CDR1 WNHNN, CDR2 SYGVQD (reference sequence). Between the trimmed V and J ends, which lost 4 bases and 8 bases, there was a span of 12 bases. CDR3 length equals 13 residues.

The CDR3 region has the DNA TGTGCCAGCAGCGGATCAGGGGGCCTCAATCAGCCCCAGCATTTT. Its protein product is CASSGSGGLNQPQHF. V usage is TRBV7-2 and J usage is TRBJ1-5, with TRBD1 matching 8 bases. The CDR3 totals 15 residues. Trimming cost V 5 bases and J 3 bases; bases outside gene matches: 6. Germline CDR1 and CDR2: SGHTA and FQGNSA.

The J gene is TRBJ2-2, the V gene TRBV5-1; 8 bases align to TRBD1. The CDR3 length is 15 residues. V was clipped by 0 bases and J by 3 bases; unmatched bases: 1. CDR1 is SGHRS and CDR2 is YFSETQ in the germline V gene. The CDR3 DNA sequence: TGCGCCAGCAGCTTGGGGACAGGGTACACCGGGGAGCTGTTTTTT. Protein product: CASSLGTGYTGELFF. Full variable domain (outside the CDR3, taken from reference TRBV5-1 and TRBJ2-2): KAGVTQTPRYLIKTRGQQVTLSCSPISGHRSVSWYQQTPGQGLQFLFEYFSETQRNKGNFPGRFSGRQFSNSRSEMNVSTLELGDSALYLCASSLGTGYTGELFFGEGSRLTVL.

V gene TRBV5-1 combines with J gene TRBJ2-7; TRBD2 might be the D (5 bases). Germline V lookup: CDR1 SGHRS, CDR2 YFSETQ. The germline V and J ends were trimmed by 0 bases and 3 bases, with 10 bases remaining between them. CDR3 size: 14 residues. The CDR3 here is CASSLGGADYEQYF. CDR3 sequence (DNA): TGCGCCAGCAGCTTGGGAGGAGCGGACTACGAGCAGTACTTC.

The chain joins TRBV27 to TRBJ1-5; 7 bases are shared with TRBD1. V shed 6 bases and J 5 bases; nucleotides not matched to a gene: 7. Germline V lookup: CDR1 MNHEY, CDR2 SMNVEV (reference sequence). The CDR3 is made up of 14 amino acids. CDR3 sequence (DNA): TGTGCCAGCAGGCTCGACAGGGTCCATCAGCCCCAGCATTTT. Its translation: CASRLDRVHQPQHF.

The chain is built from TRBV9 and TRBJ1-2; D possibly corresponds to TRBD1 (5 bases). Trimming cost V 0 bases and J 4 bases, with 10 bases left between them. Germline V gene data show CDR1 as SGDLS and CDR2 as YYNGEE. CDR3 size: 14 residues. CDR3 loop: CASSVVQALYGYTF. The CDR3 DNA is TGTGCCAGCAGCGTAGTACAGGCCCTCTATGGCTACACCTTC. The full variable domain, in which reference TRBV9 and TRBJ1-2 provide the parts outside the CDR3, is DSGVTQTPKHLITATGQRVTLRCSPRSGDLSVYWYQQSLDQGLQFLIQYYNGEERAKGNILERFSAQQFPDLHSELNLSSLELGDSALYFCASSVVQALYGYTFGSGTRLTVV.

This chain links TRBV24-1 with TRBJ2-2; maybe TRBD1 (5 bases). The CDR3 has 18 amino acids. CDR1 is KGHDR and CDR2 is SFDVKD in the germline V gene. The V gene lost 4 bases and the J gene lost 0 bases, with 17 bases spanning the gap. The CDR3: CATSDPGHGNSNTGELFF. CDR3 DNA: TGTGCCACCAGTGACCCAGGGCACGGTAACTCGAACACCGGGGAGCTGTTTTTT.

This sequence joins TRBV7-6 and TRBJ1-1; TRBD1 matches at 8 bases. The CDR3 length is 17 residues. CDR1 and CDR2 from the germline V gene are SGHVS and FNYEAQ. V trimming: 0 bases; J trimming: 4 bases; junction bases outside the gene matches: 10. CDR3 sequence reads: CASSLATRQGSGTEAFF. CDR3 coding DNA: TGTGCCAGCAGCTTAGCAACCCGACAGGGGTCCGGCACTGAAGCTTTCTTT.

The J gene is TRBJ2-7, the V gene TRBV19; TRBD1 matches at 8 bases. The germline V gene has CDR1 LNHDA and CDR2 SQIVND (reference sequence). This CDR3 contains 15 residues. V gave up 1 base and J gave up 2 bases; unmatched junction bases: 4. CDR3 DNA sequence: TGTGCCAGTAGTATAGCTCCGACAGGGGCCTACGAGCAGTACTTC. Translating gives CASSIAPTGAYEQYF.

V and J are TRBV5-1 and TRBJ1-1; 7 positions agree with TRBD1. Looked up from germline, CDR1 is SGHRS and CDR2 is YFSETQ. The J segment lost 4 bases and the V segment lost 5 bases, leaving 11 bases of the junction unmatched. This CDR3 spans 15 amino acids. The CDR3 region is CASSAEGAPGTEAFF. Here the CDR3 DNA reads TGCGCCAGCAGTGCCGAGGGGGCGCCTGGCACTGAAGCTTTCTTT.

This chain joins TRBV21-1 and TRBJ1-6; the table gives TRBD1 as D, unverified against the DNA. TRBV21-1 is a recognized pseudogene. The CDR3 has 17 amino acids. The CDR3 nucleotides read TGTGCCAGCAGCAAGGGTCTAGGCGGACAGTATAATTCACCCCTCCACTTT. This codes for CASSKGLGGQYNSPLHF.

The V and J genes are TRBV19 and TRBJ1-2; 9 nucleotides line up with TRBD1. The CDR3 has 14 residues. The germline V gene encodes CDR1 LNHDA and CDR2 SQIVND (reference sequence). Germline trimming cut 8 bases from V and 3 bases from J; bases unmatched to any gene: 7. Here the CDR3 DNA reads TGTGCCAGTGGACACAGGGGGCGCGACTATGGCTACACCTTC. It codes for CASGHRGRDYGYTF.

V gene TRBV30 combines with J gene TRBJ1-2, with 9 bases fitting TRBD1. The CDR3 loop spans 13 amino acids. Trimming took 2 bases from V and 6 from J; bases not matched to a gene: 4. Per germline, CDR1 GTSNPN and CDR2 SVGIG (reference sequence). CDR3 in amino acids: CAWSPDRGNGYTF. The CDR3 DNA follows: TGTGCCTGGAGTCCAGACAGGGGGAATGGCTACACCTTC.

The chain combines TRBV2 with TRBJ1-5; D possibly corresponds to TRBD1 (5 bases). Germline CDR1 and CDR2: SNHLY and FYNNEI. V was trimmed by 1 base and J by 6 bases, leaving 10 bases between them. CDR3 length: 14 amino acids. In DNA, the CDR3 is TGTGCCAGCAGTGAAGGGGGCAAAGTTCAGCCCCAGCATTTT. Translating it yields CASSEGGKVQPQHF.

This clone has only one observation. The genes are TRBV6-4 and TRBJ2-3; D gene uncertain. The CDR3 spans 15 residues. CDR1 MRHNA and CDR2 SNTAGT come from the germline V gene. V was trimmed by 2 bases and J by 0 bases, leaving 9 bases between them. CDR3 coding DNA: TGTGCCAGCAGTGACCAGGCGTCTAGCACAGATACGCAGTATTTT. It translates to CASSDQASSTDTQYF.

The chain combines TRBV6-8 with TRBJ2-7; 8 bases line up with TRBD1. Germline CDR1 is MNHGY and CDR2 is SAAAGT. J gave up 5 bases and V 2 bases, and 14 bases lay outside the gene matches. This CDR3 is 17 amino acids long. CDR3 protein: CASSYPQLWTGSDEQYF. For the CDR3, the DNA is TGTGCCAGCAGTTACCCCCAACTCTGGACAGGGTCGGACGAGCAGTACTTC.

The CDR3 protein is CASSYSKTGTGVGYTF. The CDR3 DNA reads as TGTGCCAGCAGTTACTCAAAGACCGGGACAGGGGTAGGCTACACCTTC. This rearrangement joins TRBV6-5 to TRBJ1-2; 10 nucleotides line up with TRBD1. This CDR3 is built from 16 residues. Germline V gives CDR1 MNHEY, CDR2 SVGAGI. Losses at the gene ends were 0 bases for V and 8 bases for J; bases not matched to a gene: 9.

The genes are TRBV6-1 and TRBJ2-4, with TRBD1 identical over 7 bases. The ends lost 2 bases at V and 16 bases at J; junction bases unmatched: 14. Germline V gene sequence: CDR1 MNHNS, CDR2 SASEGT. This CDR3 spans 14 amino acids. DNA for the CDR3: TGTGCCAGCAGTGAAAAACTCGACAGGGCCCAACTTTACTTC. It is translated as CASSEKLDRAQLYF.

The J gene is TRBJ1-5, the V gene TRBV4-1; tentatively, D is TRBD1 (5 bases). V was pared by 0 bases and J by 4 bases, with 7 bases between. This CDR3 has 14 residues. CDR1 and CDR2 from the germline V gene are MGHRA and YSYEKL. CDR3 sequence: CASSQDRVNQPQHF. The CDR3 DNA reads as TGCGCCAGCAGCCAAGACAGGGTAAATCAGCCCCAGCATTTT.